This TCR beta chain comes out of a study of CD8+ T cells in alopecia areata. V shed 5 bases, J shed 6 bases, and the junction held 16 bases outside the gene matches. The CDR3 runs to 17 residues. Germline CDR1 is SGHTA and CDR2 is FQGNSA. A word on this clone: The antigen remains unidentified.

cDNA reverse transcribed from extracted RNA served as the sequencing template. Clones were sequenced by immunoSEQ multiplex PCR, and TCRdb holds only the in-frame ones, with some missing. The sample consists of about 190,000 clones, about 60% of them appearing once. Study results and caveats: One nonresponder makes the tie between baseline CD8+ expansion and response uncertain. Among the 100 top clones, expanded CD8+ clones, like scalp clonality, were significantly decreased by tofacitinib. Clonality was higher in lesional than normal scalp, especially in alopecia totalis/universalis.

Treatment specified: oral pan-JAK inhibitor, 5-10 mg twice daily. Alopecia areata patients provided lesional scalp punch biopsies and peripheral blood, both collected for the study. The source is a human donor with alopecia areata. The chain combines TRBV7-2 with TRBJ1-5; 7 bases match TRBD1. Sequencing was performed on CD8+ T cells sorted from blood, taken at week 24, from a patient treated with tofacitinib. The CDR3 DNA sequence: TGTGCCAGCAGCCTCCTGTTGGTGACAGGGCATTCTCAGCCCCAGCATTTT. Encoded protein: CASSLLLVTGHSQPQHF.